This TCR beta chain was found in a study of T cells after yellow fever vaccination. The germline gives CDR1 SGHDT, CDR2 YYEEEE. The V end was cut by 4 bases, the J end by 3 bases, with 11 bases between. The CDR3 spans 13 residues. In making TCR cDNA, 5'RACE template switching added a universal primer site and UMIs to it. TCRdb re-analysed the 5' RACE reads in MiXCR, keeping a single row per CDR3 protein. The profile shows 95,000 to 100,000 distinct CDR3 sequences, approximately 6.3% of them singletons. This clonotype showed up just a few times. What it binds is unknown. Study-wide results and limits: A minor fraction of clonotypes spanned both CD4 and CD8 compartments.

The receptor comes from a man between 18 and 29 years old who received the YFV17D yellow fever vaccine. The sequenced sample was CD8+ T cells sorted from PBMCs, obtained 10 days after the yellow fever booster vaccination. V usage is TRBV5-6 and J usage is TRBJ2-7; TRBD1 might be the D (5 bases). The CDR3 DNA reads TGTGCCAGCAGCGGAGACAGTTACTACGAGCAGTACGTC. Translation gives CASSGDSYYEQYV.